The count of the clone carrying this T cell receptor (beta chain) is one. What it binds is not known. This CDR3 spans 15 amino acids. The germline gives CDR1 SGHNT, CDR2 YYREEE (reference sequence). With V trimmed by 1 base and J by 7 bases, 9 bases remained unmatched. This specimen comes from a study of OX40 agonist ivuxolimab in advanced cancers. Blood specimens came from baseline, cycle 4 day 1, and cycle 7 day 1. Regarding the study as a whole: The study observed clonal expansion of CD4+ and CD8+ blood T cells by week 6 at 0.1 to 3.0 mg/kg.

TCRdb keeps only in-frame clones here, not all; method: immunoSEQ multiplex PCR. This sample has about 75,000 clones, with roughly nine tenths found just once. The chain uses TRBV5-4 and TRBJ2-7; 9 bases agree with TRBD2. The material sequenced was CD4+ or CD8+ T cells sorted from blood, taken in a trial of the OX40 agonist ivuxolimab. The source of this sequence is an adult with an advanced solid tumor such as melanoma, head and neck, liver or kidney cancer. CDR3 protein: CASSLSAGGPREQYF. CDR3 DNA sequence: TGTGCCAGCAGCTTGTCTGCGGGAGGGCCGAGGGAGCAGTACTTC. Drawing the rest from reference TRBV5-4 and TRBJ2-7, the complete variable domain is ETGVTQSPTHLIKTRGQQVTLRCSSQSGHNTVSWYQQALGQGPQFIFQYYREEENGRGNFPPRFSGLQFPNYSSELNVNALELDDSALYLCASSLSAGGPREQYFGPGTRLTVT.